The rows below give T cell receptor beta chains drawn from one sample of a study of blood T cell repertoires in COVID-19. Libraries were prepared by immunoSEQ multiplex PCR; TCRdb keeps only in-frame clonotypes and omits some of them. In the table there are some 110,000 clones, around 85% of which are singletons. The sample consisted of peripheral blood. All receptors derive from a man between 45 and 60 years old with acute or convalescent COVID-19. Each CDR3 is given with its conserved first and last residue. The D gene is left open where the match is weak. Size is stated for part of the rows, as once, few or many counts, or as a class when the clone is expanded.

16 TRBJ2-7 TRBV11-2 . few CASSSFRDSKYYEQYF TGTGCCAGCAGCTCGTTCCGGGACTCGAAATACTACGAGCAGTACTTC
18 TRBJ1-3 TRBV5-6 . . CASSLAHTRRSSGNTIYF TGTGCCAGCAGCTTGGCACACACGCGGCGAAGCTCTGGAAACACCATATATTTT
14 TRBJ1-1 TRBV19 . . CASSISQANTEAFF TGTGCCAGTAGTATTAGTCAGGCTAACACTGAAGCTTTCTTT
18 TRBJ2-5 TRBV9 TRBD1 once CASSGQWAGGSFGETQYF TGTGCCAGCAGCGGACAGTGGGCAGGGGGCTCATTTGGAGAGACCCAGTACTTC
16 TRBJ2-3 TRBV7-2 TRBD2 . CASSPITGLAPDTQYF TGTGCCAGCAGCCCTATAACGGGACTAGCCCCAGATACGCAGTATTTT
13 TRBJ2-2 TRBV18 . . CASSPGGAGELFF TGTGCCAGCTCACCAGGGGGCGCCGGGGAGCTGTTTTTT
18 TRBJ2-6 TRBV9 TRBD1 . CASSASTGEGTGANVLTF TGTGCCAGCAGCGCCTCTACAGGGGAAGGAACTGGGGCCAACGTCCTGACTTTC
11 TRBJ2-7 TRBV3-1/TRBV3-2 . once CASRQAYEQYF TGTGCCAGCAGGCAGGCCTACGAGCAGTACTTC
14 TRBJ1-2 TRBV19 TRBD1 . CASSMQGAWYGYTF TGTGCCAGTAGTATGCAGGGGGCCTGGTATGGCTACACCTTC
15 TRBJ1-6 TRBV2 . few CASSLSGTSNSPLHF TGTGCCAGCAGTCTTTCCGGGACATCTAATTCACCCCTCCACTTT
14 TRBJ2-5 TRBV27 . . CASSLSNLLETQYF TGTGCCAGCAGTTTATCGAACCTACTGGAGACCCAGTACTTC
13 TRBJ1-2 TRBV12-3/TRBV12-4 . few CASSLGERRGYTF TGTGCCAGCAGCCTCGGAGAGCGGCGTGGCTACACCTTC
16 TRBJ1-3 TRBV25-1 TRBD1 few CASSPSGQGSGNTIYF TGTGCCAGCAGTCCCTCGGGACAGGGATCGGGAAACACCATATATTTT
13 TRBJ1-4 TRBV2 TRBD1 . CASRSGTGEKLFF TGTGCCAGCAGGTCCGGGACAGGGGAGAAACTGTTTTTT
15 TRBJ2-1 TRBV15 TRBD1 . CATSRGSGGTNEQFF TGTGCCACCAGCAGAGGGTCAGGGGGCACAAATGAGCAGTTCTTC
17 TRBJ1-6 TRBV10-1 . . CASSEVRLGSYNSPLHF TGCGCCAGCAGTGAGGTCCGCCTAGGCTCCTATAATTCACCCCTCCACTTT
13 TRBJ1-1 TRBV29-1 . . CSVEYSMNTEAFF TGCAGCGTTGAATACAGCATGAACACTGAAGCTTTCTTT
15 TRBJ1-4 TRBV27 . . CASSSGQPPLEKLFF TGTGCCAGCAGTAGCGGACAGCCCCCGCTTGAAAAACTGTTTTTT